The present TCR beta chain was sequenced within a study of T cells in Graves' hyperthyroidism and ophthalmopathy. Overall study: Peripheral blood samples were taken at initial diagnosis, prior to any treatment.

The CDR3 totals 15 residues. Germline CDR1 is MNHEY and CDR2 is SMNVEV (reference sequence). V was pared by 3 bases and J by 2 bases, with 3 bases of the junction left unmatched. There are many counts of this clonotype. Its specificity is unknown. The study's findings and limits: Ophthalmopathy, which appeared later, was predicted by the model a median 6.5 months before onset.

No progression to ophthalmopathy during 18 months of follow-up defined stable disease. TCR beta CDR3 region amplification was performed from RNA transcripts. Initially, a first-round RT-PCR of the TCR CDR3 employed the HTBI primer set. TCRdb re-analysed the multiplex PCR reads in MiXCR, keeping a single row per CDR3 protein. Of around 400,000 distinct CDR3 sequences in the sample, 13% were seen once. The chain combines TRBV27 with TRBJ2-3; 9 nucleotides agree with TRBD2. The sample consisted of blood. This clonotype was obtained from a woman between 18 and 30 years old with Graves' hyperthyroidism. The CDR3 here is CASSFASGATDTQYF. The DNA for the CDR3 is TGTGCCAGCAGTTTTGCTAGCGGGGCCACAGATACGCAGTATTTT.